This TCR beta chain was documented in a study of regulatory T cells in long-lasting Graves disease. Study-wide results and caveats: Study was limited to peripheral blood, excluding thyroid tissue. Persistent disease was associated with favored TRBV28 usage and with favored use of TRBJ1-2 and TRBJ2-5.

This clonotype has just a few counts. What it recognizes is unknown. This likely reflects a read error, since a far larger clone is one base away. Time point of the sample: newly diagnosed GD, antithyroid drugs for less than 3 months. TCR sequences were obtained from RNA taken from PBMCs. In germline, CDR1 is SNHLY, CDR2 FYNNEI. This CDR3 region has 13 residues. In building TCR beta libraries, iRepertoire HTBI primers were used together with Arm-PCR of CDR3 regions. TCRdb called the multiplex PCR reads again in MiXCR, with one record for every CDR3 protein. The sample lists about 310,000 distinct CDR3 sequences, approximately 20% occurring once.

The specimen comprised peripheral blood mononuclear cells (PBMCs), sampled at new diagnosis, from a patient treated with antithyroid drugs. The receptor comes from a female donor with Graves disease. V gene TRBV2 combines with J gene TRBJ2-1; possibly TRBD2 for D (5 bases). The J call may not be correct, given that the DNA end is closer to TRBJ2-5. The CDR3 protein is CVSSTGIQETQYF. CDR3 DNA sequence: TGTGTCAGCAGTACCGGGATCCAAGAGACCCAGTACTTC.